What follows are 17 T cell receptor beta chains derived from one specimen sequenced in a study of T cells after somatic rescue of genetic block. TCRdb's table, derived via immunoSEQ multiplex PCR, lists solely in-frame clones and lacks some. Altogether 45,000 to 55,000 clones are present, more than 90% being singletons, with the ten largest covering about 0.076%. The material sequenced was peripheral blood mononuclear cells (PBMCs). These receptors were collected from a child younger than two.

This rearrangement joins TRBV28 to TRBJ1-1, with D uncertain. V lost 1 base and J 1 base, leaving 7 bases between the germline ends. There are 14 residues in the CDR3. Per the germline V gene, CDR1 is MDHEN and CDR2 is SYDVKM. The CDR3 DNA is TGTGCCAGCAGTTTATCCGGCCAGAACACTGAAGCTTTCTTT. Translation gives CASSLSGQNTEAFF.

The chain recombines TRBV18 with TRBJ1-2; no definite D call. CDR1 is KGHSH and CDR2 is LQKENI in the germline V gene. Trimming cost V 4 bases and J 1 base, with 7 bases left between them. The CDR3 has 13 amino acids. The CDR3 sequence is CASSRTDNYGYTF. CDR3 nucleotides: TGTGCCAGCTCACGGACCGATAACTATGGCTACACCTTC.

The chain is built from TRBV6-5 and TRBJ2-7; TRBD2 agrees at 11 bases. The J segment lost 3 bases and the V segment lost 2 bases, leaving 0 bases of the junction unmatched. The germline V gene has CDR1 MNHEY and CDR2 SVGAGI. This CDR3 has 14 amino acids. CDR3 bases: TGTGCCAGCAGTTACGGACTAGCGGGCTACGAGCAGTACTTC. This codes for CASSYGLAGYEQYF.

The chain combines TRBV2 with TRBJ1-5; unclear D gene. This CDR3 contains 12 residues. Germline V gene sequence: CDR1 SNHLY, CDR2 FYNNEI. The V end lost 3 bases, the J end lost 6 bases, and 6 bases lay between the germline ends. The CDR3 protein is CASSDRVQPQHF. In DNA form, the CDR3 reads TGTGCCAGCAGTGATCGGGTTCAGCCCCAGCATTTT.

V gene TRBV7-9 combines with J gene TRBJ2-5, with 8 positions matching TRBD1. The assigned J gene may be wrong: the sequence end matches TRBJ2-7 better. The length of the CDR3 is 12 residues. Germline assignment: CDR1 SEHNR and CDR2 FQNEAQ (reference sequence). CDR3 nucleotides: TGTGCCAGCAGGGGACAGGCCTACGAGCAGTACTTC. Protein: CASRGQAYEQYF.

This rearrangement joins TRBV19 to TRBJ1-3; no definite D call. The germline gives CDR1 LNHDA, CDR2 SQIVND (reference sequence). V lost 7 bases, J lost 0 bases, and 13 bases lay in between. This CDR3 spans 15 amino acids. The CDR3 coding sequence is TGTGCCAGTAAGCCCGGGATCGGCTCTGGAAACACCATATATTTT. Translating it yields CASKPGIGSGNTIYF.

The rearrangement links TRBV18 to TRBJ2-3; the D is unclear. This CDR3 has 9 residues. Trimming left V 5 bases short and J 6 bases short, with 0 bases between. Germline V gene data show CDR1 as KGHSH and CDR2 as LQKENI. The CDR3 nucleotides are TGTGCCAGCTCAGATACGCAGTATTTT. The encoded protein is CASSDTQYF. Using reference TRBV18 and TRBJ2-3 for the parts outside the CDR3, the full variable domain is NAGVMQNPRHLVRRRGQEARLRCSPMKGHSHVYWYRQLPEEGLKFMVYLQKENIIDESGMPKERFSAEFPKEGPSILRIQQVVRGDSAAYFCASSDTQYFGPGTRLTVL.

As regards this clone: Other DNA sequences in this sample translate to the same CDR3. This rearrangement joins TRBV7-2 to TRBJ2-7, with D unclear. Germline CDR1 SGHTA, CDR2 FQGNSA. Trimming took 0 bases from V and 2 from J, leaving 14 bases between them. The CDR3 has 16 residues. For the CDR3, the DNA is TGTGCCAGCAGCTTAGCTGCGGTTGCTACCCCCTACGAGCAGTACTTC. Amino acid sequence: CASSLAAVATPYEQYF.

The chain is built from TRBV29-1 and TRBJ2-5; D is unclear. Germline V gene data show CDR1 as SQVTM and CDR2 as ANQGSEA. With 7 bases removed from V and 2 bases from J, the gap between germline ends came to 5 bases. The CDR3 loop spans 10 amino acids. For the CDR3, the DNA is TGCAGCGGGGGTCAAGAGACCCAGTACTTC. Protein product: CSGGQETQYF.

The V and J genes are TRBV7-9 and TRBJ2-3, with D perhaps TRBD1 (6 bases). Per germline, CDR1 SEHNR and CDR2 FQNEAQ (reference sequence). The CDR3 is 13 residues long. Trimming left V 3 bases short and J 6 bases short, with 10 bases between. CDR3 amino acids: CASSLGAGDTQYF. In nucleotides, the CDR3 is TGTGCCAGCAGCTTGGGGGCAGGCGATACGCAGTATTTT. The whole variable domain, remainder taken from reference TRBV7-9 and TRBJ2-3, is DTGVSQNPRHKITKRGQNVTFRCDPISEHNRLYWYRQTLGQGPEFLTYFQNEAQLEKSRLLSDRFSAERPKGSFSTLEIQRTEQGDSAMYLCASSLGAGDTQYFGPGTRLTVL.

The chain carries TRBV7-2 and TRBJ2-1; 9 positions agree with TRBD2. This CDR3 comprises 14 residues. Germline lookup yields CDR1 SGHTA and CDR2 FQGNSA. V lost 8 bases to trimming and J lost 7 bases; unmatched junction nucleotides: 9. CDR3 coding DNA: TGTGCCAGCGGGGCGGCGGGAGGGCCAAATGAGCAGTTCTTC. Its translation: CASGAAGGPNEQFF.

A single count supports this clone. The V and J genes are TRBV6-5 and TRBJ1-6, with 7 bases matching TRBD1. Trimming cost V 2 bases and J 8 bases; bases outside gene matches: 6. The CDR3 sequence is 15 residues long. Germline V CDR1 and CDR2: MNHEY, SVGAGI. The CDR3: CASSYNRQGYSPLHF. The CDR3 nucleotides are TGTGCCAGCAGTTACAACAGACAGGGCTATTCACCCCTCCACTTT.

The chain has TRBV27 and TRBJ1-2; no reliable D call. Germline CDR1 reads MNHEY; CDR2 reads SMNVEV (reference sequence). V was pared by 6 bases and J by 4 bases, with 18 bases between. The CDR3 contains 15 residues. CDR3 in DNA: TGTGCCAGCAGCCTTAGACGGGAACCGCGCTATGGCTACACCTTC. As protein: CASSLRREPRYGYTF.

CDR3 nucleotides: TGTGCCAGCAGCGTATGGAAGCATACGCAGTATTTT. Protein sequence: CASSVWKHTQYF. The genes are TRBV7-2 and TRBJ2-3, with unresolved D. V shed 5 bases and J shed 7 bases, with 10 bases lying between them. Per the germline V gene, CDR1 is SGHTA and CDR2 is FQGNSA. This CDR3 spans 12 amino acids.

The chain recombines TRBV10-3 with TRBJ1-1; D remains ambiguous. V was shortened by 6 bases and J by 4 bases, with 9 bases between the two germline ends. The CDR3 has 12 amino acids. Looked up from germline, CDR1 is ENHRY and CDR2 is SYGVKD. The CDR3 DNA reads as TGTGCCATCAGAGAGGTTCTCACTGAAGCTTTCTTT. Amino acids: CAIREVLTEAFF.

The chain uses TRBV27 and TRBJ1-1; the D gene is possibly TRBD1 (6 bases). With 0 bases removed from V and 1 base from J, the gap between germline ends came to 6 bases. Per the germline V gene, CDR1 is MNHEY and CDR2 is SMNVEV (reference sequence). The CDR3 runs to 14 residues. CDR3 nucleotides: TGTGCCAGCAGTTTATCGGGACAGAACACTGAAGCTTTCTTT. Protein sequence: CASSLSGQNTEAFF.

This chain connects TRBV6-1 to TRBJ1-5; a weak D match, TRBD1 (5 bases). CDR1 is MNHNS and CDR2 is SASEGT in the germline V gene. Trimming left V 1 base short and J 2 bases short, with 9 bases between. CDR3 length: 15 amino acids. The CDR3 spells CASSEVGGGNQPQHF. The CDR3 DNA reads as TGTGCCAGCAGTGAAGTTGGGGGGGGCAATCAGCCCCAGCATTTT.